These 25 T cell receptor beta chains originate from one sample sequenced in a study of monozygotic twins with inflammatory bowel disease (dated by TCRdb to about 2019). Library method: 5' RACE. The sequencer listed for this sample is Illumina HiSeq 2500. TCRdb reprocessed the reads into one record per CDR3 protein sequence, lacking DNA. The sample has under 350,000 distinct CDR3 sequences on record. The leading ten clones occupy approximately 5.4% of the sample. Sample: blood. The receptors derive from a human donor with ulcerative colitis or Crohn's disease, or a healthy co-twin of an affected twin (not recorded which).

The chain has TRBV25-1 and TRBJ1-1; absent DNA, TCRdb's TRBD1 call cannot be checked. This CDR3 has 13 residues. CDR1 and CDR2 (germline): MGHDK, SYGVNS. CDR3 loop: CASSPGQANEAFF.

V usage is TRBV2 and J usage is TRBJ2-7; the TCRdb call, TRBD1, lacks DNA for checking. Germline V gene sequence: CDR1 SNHLY, CDR2 FYNNEI. CDR3 size: 15 residues. CDR3 amino acids: CASSTGWDRSYEQYF. The full variable domain, in which reference TRBV2 and TRBJ2-7 provide the parts outside the CDR3, is EPEVTQTPSHQVTQMGQEVILRCVPISNHLYFYWYRQILGQKVEFLVSFYNNEISEKSEIFDDQFSVERPDGSNFTLKIRSTKLEDSAMYFCASSTGWDRSYEQYFGPGTRLTVT.

This chain joins TRBV18 and TRBJ2-3; lacking DNA, the TRBD1 call made by TCRdb goes unchecked. The CDR3 has 13 residues. The germline gives CDR1 KGHSH, CDR2 LQKENI. CDR3: CASSPTGADTQYF.

The chain carries TRBV20-1 and TRBJ1-5; the TCRdb call, TRBD1, lacks DNA for checking. Germline CDR1 DFQATT, CDR2 SNEGSKA (reference sequence). The CDR3 is 12 amino acids. The CDR3 loop reads CSANRGIQPQHF.

This chain uses TRBV12-3 or TRBV12-4 with TRBJ2-7; TCRdb's D call, TRBD2, is unchecked because there is no DNA. The CDR3 runs to 15 residues. CDR3 in amino acids: CASTSRGGSYYEQYF.

This rearrangement joins TRBV5-1 to TRBJ2-3; the TCRdb call, TRBD1, lacks DNA for checking. The CDR3 sequence is 15 residues long. In germline, CDR1 is SGHRS, CDR2 YFSETQ. The CDR3 sequence is CASSLQTGGTDTQYF.

The J gene is TRBJ2-5, the V gene TRBV12-3 or TRBV12-4; lacking DNA, the TRBD1 call made by TCRdb goes unchecked. The CDR3 extends over 14 amino acids. The CDR3 reads CASSLLQGPETQYF.

The chain combines TRBV7-2 with TRBJ2-7; TCRdb selects TRBD1, and the lack of DNA leaves this call unchecked. The CDR3 consists of 14 residues. CDR1 SGHTA and CDR2 FQGNSA come from the germline V gene. The CDR3 spells CASSYSGTLYEQYF.

The chain couples TRBV10-3 to TRBJ2-5; TCRdb reports TRBD1, a call that lacks DNA to check it against. Germline V gene data show CDR1 as ENHRY and CDR2 as SYGVKD. This CDR3 is 12 amino acids long. The CDR3 region is CAISELGGTQYF.

The chain links TRBV29-1 to TRBJ2-4; TCRdb's assignment of TRBD1 cannot be checked, as there is no DNA. The CDR3 spans 16 residues. Germline V lookup: CDR1 SQVTM, CDR2 ANQGSEA. This CDR3 reads CSVLAGTGGAKNIQYF.

V usage is TRBV7-9 and J usage is TRBJ2-3; no DNA is available, so the TRBD2 call from TCRdb remains unchecked. Germline assignment: CDR1 SEHNR and CDR2 FQNEAQ (reference sequence). The CDR3 is 15 residues long. This chain's CDR3 is CASSWISGGTDTQYF. Looking up the rest from reference TRBV7-9 and TRBJ2-3 gives the full variable domain: DTGVSQNPRHKITKRGQNVTFRCDPISEHNRLYWYRQTLGQGPEFLTYFQNEAQLEKSRLLSDRFSAERPKGSFSTLEIQRTEQGDSAMYLCASSWISGGTDTQYFGPGTRLTVL.

V is TRBV29-1 and J is TRBJ2-4; the TCRdb call, TRBD1, lacks DNA for checking. The CDR3 runs to 13 residues. Germline-derived CDR1 and CDR2 are SQVTM and ANQGSEA. The CDR3: CSVGDRTKNIQYF.

The chain links TRBV24-1 to TRBJ1-2; TCRdb reports TRBD1, a call that lacks DNA to check it against. In germline, CDR1 is KGHDR, CDR2 SFDVKD. The CDR3 extends over 13 amino acids. The CDR3 sequence: CATSKGQVDGYTF.

CDR3 loop: CATTGPENYNEQFF. J is TRBJ2-1 and V is TRBV12-3 or TRBV12-4; no DNA is available, so the TRBD1 call from TCRdb remains unchecked. This CDR3 is 14 amino acids long.

The chain has TRBV18 and TRBJ1-5; TCRdb gives TRBD1 as the D gene, but with no DNA this cannot be confirmed. The CDR3 sequence is 16 residues long. Germline loops: CDR1 KGHSH, CDR2 LQKENI. The chain's CDR3 is CASTQGTGSSNQPQHF.

Here the CDR3 reads CASSFGPAQETQYF. This chain links TRBV5-1 with TRBJ2-5. CDR3 length: 14 amino acids. From germline, CDR1 is SGHRS and CDR2 YFSETQ.

The V call is TRBV6-5, the J call TRBJ2-3; TCRdb's D call of TRBD2 is untestable without DNA. The germline gives CDR1 MNHEY, CDR2 SVGAGI. The CDR3 sequence is 15 residues long. CDR3 sequence reads: CASSFQRGGTDTQYF.

The chain is built from TRBV20-1 and TRBJ2-1. Germline V CDR1 and CDR2: DFQATT, SNEGSKA (reference sequence). The CDR3 is made up of 12 amino acids. The CDR3 reads CSARVGVVEQFF.

CDR3 amino acids: CASSGARQPNTGELFF. V usage is TRBV7-8 and J usage is TRBJ2-2; the D gene TCRdb calls, TRBD1, cannot be checked with no DNA. Germline CDR1 and CDR2: SGHVS and FQNEAQ. This CDR3 spans 16 amino acids.

The rearrangement uses TRBV7-9 and TRBJ2-7. Germline-derived CDR1 and CDR2 are SEHNR and FQNEAQ (reference sequence). This CDR3 contains 15 residues. CDR3 amino acids: CASSSQSPSSYEQYF.

This CDR3 is CAIRGQLLNSPLHF. The chain employs TRBV10-3 and TRBJ1-6; TCRdb returns TRBD1, unconfirmable since there is no DNA. Germline loops: CDR1 ENHRY, CDR2 SYGVKD. This CDR3 is 14 amino acids long.

V gene TRBV7-8 combines with J gene TRBJ2-2; the D gene TCRdb calls, TRBD1, cannot be checked with no DNA. The CDR3 sequence is 15 residues long. Germline V CDR1 and CDR2: SGHVS, FQNEAQ. The CDR3 sequence is CASSLLDSDTGELFF.

This chain connects TRBV15 to TRBJ2-1; lacking DNA, the TRBD2 call made by TCRdb goes unchecked. The germline CDR1 and CDR2 sequences are LNHNV and YYDKDF (reference sequence). CDR3 length: 17 residues. CDR3 sequence: CATSRDRSLAGAYEQFF.

The chain links TRBV12-3 or TRBV12-4 to TRBJ1-3; TCRdb calls TRBD1, which cannot be checked without DNA. This CDR3 comprises 17 residues. CDR3 sequence reads: CASSRQGTQSSGNTIYF.

The chain employs TRBV12-3 or TRBV12-4 and TRBJ2-6. This CDR3 is 16 amino acids long. CDR3 sequence: CASSFMLGAGANVLTF.